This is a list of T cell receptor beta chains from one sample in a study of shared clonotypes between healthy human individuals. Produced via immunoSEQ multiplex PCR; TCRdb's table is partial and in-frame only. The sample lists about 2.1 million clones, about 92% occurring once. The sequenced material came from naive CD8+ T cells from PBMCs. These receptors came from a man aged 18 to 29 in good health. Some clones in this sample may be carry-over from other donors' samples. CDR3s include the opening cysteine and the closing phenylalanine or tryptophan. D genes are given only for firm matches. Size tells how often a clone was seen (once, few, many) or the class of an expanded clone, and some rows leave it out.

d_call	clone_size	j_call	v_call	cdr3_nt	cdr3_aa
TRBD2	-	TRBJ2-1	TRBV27	TGTGCCAGCAGTCCCCCCAGGACTAGCGGCTACAATGAGCAGTTCTTC	CASSPPRTSGYNEQFF
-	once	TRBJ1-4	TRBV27	TGTGCCAGCAGGGGACGTACCGCAGGTACTGAAAAACTGTTTTTT	CASRGRTAGTEKLFF
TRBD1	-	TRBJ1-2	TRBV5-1	TGCGCCAGCAGCTGGACAGGGTCGGGCTATGGCTACACCTTC	CASSWTGSGYGYTF
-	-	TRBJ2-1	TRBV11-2	TGTGCCAGCAGTTCTACGGGACCTAAATACAATGAGCAGTTCTTC	CASSSTGPKYNEQFF
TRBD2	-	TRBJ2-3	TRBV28	TGTGCCAGCAGCCTAGCGGGAGGTCCGGATACGCAGTATTTT	CASSLAGGPDTQYF
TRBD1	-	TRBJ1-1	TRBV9	TGTGCCAGCAGCGTCCGACAGGGAAATGAAGCTTTCTTT	CASSVRQGNEAFF
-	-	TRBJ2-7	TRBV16	TGTGCCAGCAGCCAAGGAAGTAGCTTCGTCTACGAGCAGTACTTC	CASSQGSSFVYEQYF
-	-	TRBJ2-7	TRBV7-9	TGTGCCAGCAGCTCCGCGAGGCACCACGAGCAGTACTTC	CASSSARHHEQYF
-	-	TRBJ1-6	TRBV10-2	TGCGCCAGCAGCGGGGAGGGCTCCTATAATTCACCCCTCCACTTT	CASSGEGSYNSPLHF
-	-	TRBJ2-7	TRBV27	TGTGCCAGCTCCTACTCCCGGACAAGAAACTACGAGCAGTACTTC	CASSYSRTRNYEQYF
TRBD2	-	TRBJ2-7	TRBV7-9	TGTGCCAGCAGCTTAGGACTAGCGGGGCCCTACGAGCAGTACTTC	CASSLGLAGPYEQYF
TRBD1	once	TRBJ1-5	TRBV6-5	TGTGCCAGCAGTTTGACAGGGGCGGGTTCTCAGCCCCAGCATTTT	CASSLTGAGSQPQHF
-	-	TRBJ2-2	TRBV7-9	TGTGCCAGCAGCTCCCGAGGTAGCCGATCGTACACCGGGGAGCTGTTTTTT	CASSSRGSRSYTGELFF
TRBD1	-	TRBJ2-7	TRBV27	TGTGCCAGCAGGGGGACAGAAGACTACGAGCAGTACTTC	CASRGTEDYEQYF
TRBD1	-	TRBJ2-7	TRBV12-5	TGTGCTAGTGGGACCGGGACAGGGGCCTACGAGCAGTACTTC	CASGTGTGAYEQYF
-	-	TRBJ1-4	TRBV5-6	TGTGCCAGCAGCTCCGGGCTTAATGAAAAACTGTTTTTT	CASSSGLNEKLFF
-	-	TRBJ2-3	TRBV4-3	TGCGCCAGCAGCCAAGATTCAGGCCGATTCGTCACAGATACGCAGTATTTT	CASSQDSGRFVTDTQYF
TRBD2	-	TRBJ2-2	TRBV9	TGTGCCAGCAGCGTAGCTACTAGCGGGAGCGCCGGGGAGCTGTTTTTT	CASSVATSGSAGELFF
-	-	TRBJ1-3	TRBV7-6	TGTGCCAGCAGCTTGGGCCAGGGGACAAACACCATATATTTT	CASSLGQGTNTIYF
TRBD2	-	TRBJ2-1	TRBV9	TGTGCCAGCAGCGTAGCGGGAGGGCCCTACAATGAGCAGTTCTTC	CASSVAGGPYNEQFF
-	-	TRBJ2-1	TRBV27	TGTGCCAGCAGTTCTGGACTTACGTTATACAATGAGCAGTTCTTC	CASSSGLTLYNEQFF
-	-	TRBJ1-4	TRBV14	TGTGCCAGCAGCCAGGTTGACGTCGGGCGCGAAAAACTGTTTTTT	CASSQVDVGREKLFF
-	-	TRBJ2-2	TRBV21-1	TGTGCCAGCACAACGGAAGGAGATGGCACCGGGGAGCTGTTTTTT	CASTTEGDGTGELFF
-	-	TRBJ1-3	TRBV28	TGTGCCAGCAGTTTGACAACTGGAAACACCATATATTTT	CASSLTTGNTIYF
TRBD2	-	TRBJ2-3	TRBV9	TGTGCCAGCAGCGTTGAAGCGGGAGGTTTCACAGATACGCAGTATTTT	CASSVEAGGFTDTQYF
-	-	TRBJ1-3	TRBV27	TGTGCCAGCAGTATTTCGCCGGGGGCTGCGGCAGGAAACACCATATATTTT	CASSISPGAAAGNTIYF
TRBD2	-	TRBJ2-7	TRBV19	TGTGCGACTGGCGGGAGGTATCGGGAGCAGTACTTC	CATGGRYREQYF
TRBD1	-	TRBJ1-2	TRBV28	TGTGCCAGCAGTTTATCCACAGGGGGAAGGAGCTACACCTTC	CASSLSTGGRSYTF
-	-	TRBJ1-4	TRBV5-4	TGTGCCAGCAGCTTGGACCGAGAGTGGGAAAAACTGTTTTTT	CASSLDREWEKLFF
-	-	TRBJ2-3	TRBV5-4	TGTGCCAGCAGCAGTCCGGGCGGCGGGCCAGATACGCAGTATTTT	CASSSPGGGPDTQYF
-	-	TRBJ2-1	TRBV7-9	TGTGCCAGCAGCGACGGATTACAATCCTACAATGAGCAGTTCTTC	CASSDGLQSYNEQFF
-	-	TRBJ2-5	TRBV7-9	TGTGCCAGCAGCTTGGATTCTTTTGGGCGGAACCAAGAGACCCAGTACTTC	CASSLDSFGRNQETQYF
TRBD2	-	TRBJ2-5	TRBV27	TGTGCCAGCAGTTTATCTAGGCCGCGAGATGCGCGGGGAGGGTGGTATCTGGAGACCCAGTACTTC	CASSLSRPRDARGGWYLETQYF
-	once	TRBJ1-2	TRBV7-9	TGTGCCAGCAGCGCCGACACCGGGTATGGCTACACCTTC	CASSADTGYGYTF
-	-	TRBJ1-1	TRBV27	TGTGCCAGCAGTTCCTGGAACACTGAAGCTTTCTTT	CASSSWNTEAFF
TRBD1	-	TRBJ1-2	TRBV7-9	TGTGCCAGCAGCACCCGGGACAGACCTAACTATGGCTACACCTTC	CASSTRDRPNYGYTF